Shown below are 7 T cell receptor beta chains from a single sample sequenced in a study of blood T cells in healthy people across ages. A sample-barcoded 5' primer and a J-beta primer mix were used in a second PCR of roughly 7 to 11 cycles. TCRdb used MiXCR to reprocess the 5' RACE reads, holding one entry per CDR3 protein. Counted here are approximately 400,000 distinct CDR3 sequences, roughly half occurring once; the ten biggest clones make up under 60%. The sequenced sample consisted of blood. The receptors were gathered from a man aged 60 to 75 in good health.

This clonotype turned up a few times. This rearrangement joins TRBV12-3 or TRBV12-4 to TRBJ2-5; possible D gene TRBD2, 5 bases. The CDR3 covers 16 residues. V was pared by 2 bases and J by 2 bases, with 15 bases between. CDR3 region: CASSLSGALPQETQYF. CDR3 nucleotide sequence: TGTGCCAGCAGTTTAAGCGGAGCTTTACCACAAGAGACCCAGTACTTC.

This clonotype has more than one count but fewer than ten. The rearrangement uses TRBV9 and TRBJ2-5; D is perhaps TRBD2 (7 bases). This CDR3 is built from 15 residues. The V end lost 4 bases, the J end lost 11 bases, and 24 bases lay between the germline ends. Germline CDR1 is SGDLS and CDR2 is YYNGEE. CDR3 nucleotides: TGTGCCAGCAGCCCCCTACGGGGGGCAGACAATGAGCAGTACTTC. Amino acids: CASSPLRGADNEQYF.

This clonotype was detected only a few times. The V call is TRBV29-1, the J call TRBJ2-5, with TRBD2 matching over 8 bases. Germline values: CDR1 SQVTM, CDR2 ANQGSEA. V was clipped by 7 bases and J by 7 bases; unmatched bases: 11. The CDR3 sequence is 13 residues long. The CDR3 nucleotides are TGCAGCGGGAGTCCGGGACTAGAGGGGACCCAGTACTTC. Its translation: CSGSPGLEGTQYF.

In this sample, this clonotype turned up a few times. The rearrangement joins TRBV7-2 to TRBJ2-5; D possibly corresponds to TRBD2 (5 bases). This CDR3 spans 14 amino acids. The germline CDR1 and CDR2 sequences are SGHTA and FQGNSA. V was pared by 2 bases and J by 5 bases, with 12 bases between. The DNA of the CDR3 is TGTGCCAGCAGCTTAAGTTACTCGGGGGAGACCCAGTACTTC. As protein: CASSLSYSGETQYF.

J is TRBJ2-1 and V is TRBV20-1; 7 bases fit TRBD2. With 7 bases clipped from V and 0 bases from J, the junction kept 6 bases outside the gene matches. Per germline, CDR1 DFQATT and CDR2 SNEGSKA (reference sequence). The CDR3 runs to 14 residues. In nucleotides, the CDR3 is TGCAGTGAAAAGCGGGGCAGCTCCTACAATGAGCAGTTCTTC. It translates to CSEKRGSSYNEQFF.

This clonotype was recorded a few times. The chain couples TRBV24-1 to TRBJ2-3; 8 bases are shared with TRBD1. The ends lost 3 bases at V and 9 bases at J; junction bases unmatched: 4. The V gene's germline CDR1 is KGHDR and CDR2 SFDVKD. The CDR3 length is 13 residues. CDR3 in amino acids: CATSDGGQDTQYF. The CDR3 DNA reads TGTGCCACCAGTGATGGGGGACAGGACACGCAGTATTTT.

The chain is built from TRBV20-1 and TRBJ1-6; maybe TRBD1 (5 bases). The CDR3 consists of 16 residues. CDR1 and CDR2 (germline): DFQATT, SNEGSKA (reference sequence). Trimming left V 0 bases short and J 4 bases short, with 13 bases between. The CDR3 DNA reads TGCAGTGCTAGAGAATCCAGGACAATTTATAATTCACCCCTCCACTTT. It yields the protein CSARESRTIYNSPLHF.